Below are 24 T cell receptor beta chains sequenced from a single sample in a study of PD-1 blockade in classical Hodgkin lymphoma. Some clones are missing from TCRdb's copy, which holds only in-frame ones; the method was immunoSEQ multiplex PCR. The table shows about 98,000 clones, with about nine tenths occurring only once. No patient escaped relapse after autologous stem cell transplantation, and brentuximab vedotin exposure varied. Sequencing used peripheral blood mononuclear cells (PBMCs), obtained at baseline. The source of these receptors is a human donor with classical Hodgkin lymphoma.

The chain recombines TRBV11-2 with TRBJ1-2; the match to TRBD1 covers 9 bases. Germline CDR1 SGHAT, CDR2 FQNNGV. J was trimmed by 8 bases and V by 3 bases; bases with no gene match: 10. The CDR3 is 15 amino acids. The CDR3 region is CASSLTRDRVRGYTF. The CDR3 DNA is TGTGCCAGCAGCTTGACCCGGGACAGGGTTCGGGGCTACACCTTC.

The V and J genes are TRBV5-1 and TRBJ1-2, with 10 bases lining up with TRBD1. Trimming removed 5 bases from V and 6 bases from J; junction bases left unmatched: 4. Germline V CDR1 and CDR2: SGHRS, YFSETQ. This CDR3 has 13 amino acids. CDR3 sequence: CASRPTGGNGYTF. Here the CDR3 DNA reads TGCGCCAGCAGACCGACAGGGGGCAATGGCTACACCTTC.

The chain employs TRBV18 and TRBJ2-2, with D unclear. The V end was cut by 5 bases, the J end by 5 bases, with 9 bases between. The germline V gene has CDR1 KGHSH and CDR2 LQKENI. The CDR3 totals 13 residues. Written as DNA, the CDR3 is TGTGCCAGCTCATCTGGATCGACCGGGGAGCTGTTTTTT. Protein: CASSSGSTGELFF.

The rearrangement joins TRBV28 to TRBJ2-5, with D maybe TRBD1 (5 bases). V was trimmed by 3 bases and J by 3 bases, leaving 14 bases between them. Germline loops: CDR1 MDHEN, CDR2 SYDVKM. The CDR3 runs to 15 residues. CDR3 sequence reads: CASSFLGAAEETQYF. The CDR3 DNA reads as TGTGCCAGCAGTTTTCTAGGGGCAGCCGAAGAGACCCAGTACTTC.

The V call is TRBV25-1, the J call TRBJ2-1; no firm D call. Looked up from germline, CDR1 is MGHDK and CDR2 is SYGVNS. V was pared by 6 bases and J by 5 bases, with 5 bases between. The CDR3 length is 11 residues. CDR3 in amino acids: CASRLNNEQFF. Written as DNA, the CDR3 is TGTGCCAGCAGACTGAACAATGAGCAGTTCTTC.

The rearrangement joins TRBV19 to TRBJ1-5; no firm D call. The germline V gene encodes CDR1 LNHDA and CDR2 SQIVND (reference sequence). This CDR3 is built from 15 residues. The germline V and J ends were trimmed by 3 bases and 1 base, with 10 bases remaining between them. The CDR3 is CASSMGSPSNQPQHF. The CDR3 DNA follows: TGTGCCAGTAGTATGGGCAGTCCGAGCAATCAGCCCCAGCATTTT. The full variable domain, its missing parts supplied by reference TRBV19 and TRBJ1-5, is DGGITQSPKYLFRKEGQNVTLSCEQNLNHDAMYWYRQDPGQGLRLIYYSQIVNDFQKGDIAEGYSVSREKKESFPLTVTSAQKNPTAFYLCASSMGSPSNQPQHFGDGTRLSIL.

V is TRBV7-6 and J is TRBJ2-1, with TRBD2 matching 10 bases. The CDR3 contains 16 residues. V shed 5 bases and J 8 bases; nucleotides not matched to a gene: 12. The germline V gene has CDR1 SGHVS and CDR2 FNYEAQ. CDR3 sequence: CASSQNPASGSYEQFF. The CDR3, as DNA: TGTGCCAGCAGCCAAAACCCGGCTAGCGGGAGCTATGAGCAGTTCTTC.

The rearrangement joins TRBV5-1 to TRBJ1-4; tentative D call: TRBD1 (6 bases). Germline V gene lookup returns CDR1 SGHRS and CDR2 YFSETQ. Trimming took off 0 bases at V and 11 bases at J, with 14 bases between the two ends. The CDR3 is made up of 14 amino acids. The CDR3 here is CASSLGQAGGKLFF. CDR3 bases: TGCGCCAGCAGCTTGGGACAGGCGGGTGGGAAACTGTTTTTT.

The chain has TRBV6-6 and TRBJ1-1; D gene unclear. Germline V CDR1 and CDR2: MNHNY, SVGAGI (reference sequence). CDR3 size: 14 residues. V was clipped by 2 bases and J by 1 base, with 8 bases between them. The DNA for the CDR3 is TGTGCCAGCAGTTACCCCCAGGAGAACACTGAAGCTTTCTTT. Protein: CASSYPQENTEAFF.

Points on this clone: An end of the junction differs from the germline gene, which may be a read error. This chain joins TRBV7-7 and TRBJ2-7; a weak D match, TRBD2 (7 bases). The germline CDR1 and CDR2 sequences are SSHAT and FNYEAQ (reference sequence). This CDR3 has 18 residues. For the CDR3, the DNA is TGTGCTAGCAGCTTAGGCCCCATGGGGGCTAGCGGCTCCTACGAGCAGTACTTC. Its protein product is CASSLGPMGASGSYEQYF.

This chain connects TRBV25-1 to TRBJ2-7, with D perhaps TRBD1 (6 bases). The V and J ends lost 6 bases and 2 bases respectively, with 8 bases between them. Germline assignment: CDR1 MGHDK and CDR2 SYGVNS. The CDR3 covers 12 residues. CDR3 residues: CASRRGTYEQYF. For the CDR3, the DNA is TGTGCCAGCAGAAGGGGGACCTACGAGCAGTACTTC.

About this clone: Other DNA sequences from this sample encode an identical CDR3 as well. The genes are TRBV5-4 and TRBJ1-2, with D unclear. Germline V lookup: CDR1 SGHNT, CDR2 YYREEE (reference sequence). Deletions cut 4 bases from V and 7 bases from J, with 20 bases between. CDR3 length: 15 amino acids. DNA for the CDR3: TGTGCCAGCAGCCCGGAGTTGGATGTTGCTCGTGGCTACACCTTC. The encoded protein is CASSPELDVARGYTF.

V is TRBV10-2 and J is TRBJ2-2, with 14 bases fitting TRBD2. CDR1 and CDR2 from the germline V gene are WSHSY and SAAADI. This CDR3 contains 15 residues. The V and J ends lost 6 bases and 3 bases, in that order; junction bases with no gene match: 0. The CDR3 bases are TGCGCCAGCAGGACTAGCGGGAGGGACACCGGGGAGCTGTTTTTT. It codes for CASRTSGRDTGELFF.

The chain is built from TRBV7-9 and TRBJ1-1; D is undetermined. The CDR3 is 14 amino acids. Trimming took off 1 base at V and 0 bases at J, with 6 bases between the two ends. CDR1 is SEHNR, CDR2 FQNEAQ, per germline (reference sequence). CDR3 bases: TGTGCCAGCAGCTTAGGAGGGTTGAACACTGAAGCTTTCTTT. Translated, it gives CASSLGGLNTEAFF.

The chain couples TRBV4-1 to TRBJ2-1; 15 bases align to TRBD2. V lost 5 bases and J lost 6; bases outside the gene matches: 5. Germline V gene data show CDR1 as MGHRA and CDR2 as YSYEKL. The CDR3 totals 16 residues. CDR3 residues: CASSSGLAGGFNEQFF. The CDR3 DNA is TGCGCCAGCAGCTCGGGACTAGCGGGAGGATTCAATGAGCAGTTCTTC.

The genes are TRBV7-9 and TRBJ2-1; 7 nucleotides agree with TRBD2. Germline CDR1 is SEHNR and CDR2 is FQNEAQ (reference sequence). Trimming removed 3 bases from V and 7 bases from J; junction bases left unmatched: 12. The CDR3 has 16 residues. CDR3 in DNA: TGTGCCAGCAGCTTCGCTCCCCCTAGCGGAGGTAATGAGCAGTTCTTC. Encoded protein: CASSFAPPSGGNEQFF.

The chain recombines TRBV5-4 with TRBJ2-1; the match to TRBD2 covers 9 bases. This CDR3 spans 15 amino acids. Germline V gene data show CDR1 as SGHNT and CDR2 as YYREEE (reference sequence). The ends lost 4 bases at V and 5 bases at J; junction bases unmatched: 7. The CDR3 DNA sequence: TGTGCCAGCAGCCTCCCAAGCGGGAGGCACAATGAGCAGTTCTTC. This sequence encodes CASSLPSGRHNEQFF.

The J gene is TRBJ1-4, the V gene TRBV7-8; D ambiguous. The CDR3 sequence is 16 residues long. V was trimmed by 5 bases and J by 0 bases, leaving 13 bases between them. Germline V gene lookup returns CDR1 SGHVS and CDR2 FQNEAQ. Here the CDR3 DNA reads TGTGCCAGCAGCCGGGAGGGATTTTCAACTAATGAAAAACTGTTTTTT. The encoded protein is CASSREGFSTNEKLFF.

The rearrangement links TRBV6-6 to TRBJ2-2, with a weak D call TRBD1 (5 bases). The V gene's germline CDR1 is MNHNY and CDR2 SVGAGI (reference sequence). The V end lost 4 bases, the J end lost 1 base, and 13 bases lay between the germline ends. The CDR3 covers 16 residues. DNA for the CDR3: TGTGCCAGCAGTTCAACGGACAAGAAGAACACCGGGGAGCTGTTTTTT. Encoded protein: CASSSTDKKNTGELFF.

The CDR3 sequence: CASSRGNGRAYEQYF. The CDR3 region has the DNA TGTGCCAGCAGTCGTGGCAACGGCCGAGCCTACGAGCAGTACTTC. The gene calls are TRBV27 and TRBJ2-7, with D unresolved. Germline loops: CDR1 MNHEY, CDR2 SMNVEV (reference sequence). CDR3 length equals 15 residues. V gave up 5 bases and J gave up 2 bases, with 16 bases separating them.

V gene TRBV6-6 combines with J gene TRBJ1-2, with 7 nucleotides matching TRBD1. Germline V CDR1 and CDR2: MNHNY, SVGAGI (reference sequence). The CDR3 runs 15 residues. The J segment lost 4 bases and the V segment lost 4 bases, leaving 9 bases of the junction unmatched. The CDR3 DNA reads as TGTGCCAGCAGTTTCGACCCGGGACAGACCTATGGCTACACCTTC. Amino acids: CASSFDPGQTYGYTF.

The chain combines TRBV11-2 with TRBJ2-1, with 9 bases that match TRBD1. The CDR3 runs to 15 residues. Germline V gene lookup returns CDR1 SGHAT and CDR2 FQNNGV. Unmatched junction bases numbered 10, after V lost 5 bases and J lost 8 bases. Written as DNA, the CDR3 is TGTGCCAGCAGCAGGGGACAGGGCCCGGGTGATGAGCAGTTCTTC. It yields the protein CASSRGQGPGDEQFF.

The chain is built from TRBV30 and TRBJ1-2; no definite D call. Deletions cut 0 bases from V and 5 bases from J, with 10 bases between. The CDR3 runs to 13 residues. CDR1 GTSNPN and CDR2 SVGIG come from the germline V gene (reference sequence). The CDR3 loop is CAWSVREDYGYTF. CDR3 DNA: TGTGCCTGGAGTGTACGGGAGGATTATGGCTACACCTTC.

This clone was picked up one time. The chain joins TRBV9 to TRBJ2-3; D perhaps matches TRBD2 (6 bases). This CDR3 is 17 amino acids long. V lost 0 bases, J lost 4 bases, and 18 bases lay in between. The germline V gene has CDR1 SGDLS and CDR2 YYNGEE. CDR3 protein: CASSVVSTGVSSDTQYF. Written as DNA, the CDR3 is TGTGCCAGCAGCGTAGTTTCTACGGGAGTAAGCTCAGATACGCAGTATTTT.